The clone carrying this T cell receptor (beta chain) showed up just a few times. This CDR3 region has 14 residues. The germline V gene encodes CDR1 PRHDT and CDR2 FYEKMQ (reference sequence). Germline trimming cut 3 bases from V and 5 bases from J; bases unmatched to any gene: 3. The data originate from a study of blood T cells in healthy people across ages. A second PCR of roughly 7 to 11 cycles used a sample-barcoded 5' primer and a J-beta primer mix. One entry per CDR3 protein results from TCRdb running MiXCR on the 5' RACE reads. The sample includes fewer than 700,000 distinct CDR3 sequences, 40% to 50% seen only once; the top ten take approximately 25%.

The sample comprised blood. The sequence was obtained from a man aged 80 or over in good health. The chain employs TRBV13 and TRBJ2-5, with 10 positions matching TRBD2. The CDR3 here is CASSFGLAVETQYF. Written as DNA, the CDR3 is TGTGCCAGCAGCTTCGGACTAGCGGTGGAGACCCAGTACTTC.